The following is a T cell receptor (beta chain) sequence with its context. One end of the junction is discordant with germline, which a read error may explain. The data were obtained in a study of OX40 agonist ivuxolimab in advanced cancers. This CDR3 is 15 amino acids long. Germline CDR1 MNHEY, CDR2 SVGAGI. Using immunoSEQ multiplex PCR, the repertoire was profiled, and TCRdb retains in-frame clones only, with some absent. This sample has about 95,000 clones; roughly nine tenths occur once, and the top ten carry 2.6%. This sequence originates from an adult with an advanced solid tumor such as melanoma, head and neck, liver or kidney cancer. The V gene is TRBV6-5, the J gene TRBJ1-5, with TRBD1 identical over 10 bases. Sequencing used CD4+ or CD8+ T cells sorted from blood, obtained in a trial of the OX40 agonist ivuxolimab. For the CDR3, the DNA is TGTACCAGTAGTCGGACAGGGGGAGGTCTACAGCCCCAGCATTTT. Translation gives CTSSRTGGGLQPQHF.